Each of the 21 T cell receptor beta chains below was sequenced from the same sample in a study of blood T cells in healthy people across ages. Combining a sample-barcoded 5' primer with a J-beta primer mix, a second PCR ran for roughly 6 to 12 cycles. In TCRdb, the 5' RACE reads were re-called with MiXCR into one record per CDR3 protein. The sample comprises about 1.6 million distinct CDR3 sequences, around 36% of which are singletons, and about 11% rests with the top ten. Source material: blood. All receptors come from a woman aged 30 to 39 in good health.

This chain joins TRBV10-3 and TRBJ2-7, with 8 bases identical to TRBD2. Trimming took 7 bases from V and 0 from J; bases not matched to a gene: 11. CDR3 length: 16 residues. Germline V gene lookup returns CDR1 ENHRY and CDR2 SYGVKD. CDR3 amino acids: CAIMRGANGGSYEQYF. DNA for the CDR3: TGTGCCATCATGCGGGGGGCTAACGGAGGCTCCTACGAGCAGTACTTC.

This clonotype was detected a few times. The J gene is TRBJ2-2, the V gene TRBV10-3; TRBD1 matches 9 bases. Germline CDR1 ENHRY, CDR2 SYGVKD. J lost 4 bases, V lost 7 bases, and 13 bases had no gene match. This CDR3 spans 17 amino acids. CDR3 region: CAITTNPGQGLTGELFF. The CDR3 DNA is TGTGCCATCACAACGAATCCGGGACAGGGCCTCACCGGGGAGCTGTTTTTT.

A few counts support this clonotype. The J gene is TRBJ2-1, the V gene TRBV6-2 or TRBV6-3; D is perhaps TRBD1 (6 bases). V lost 6 bases to trimming and J lost 6 bases, with 12 bases between them. The CDR3 spans 13 residues. Germline values: CDR1 MNHEY, CDR2 SVGEGT. CDR3 amino acids: CASSKFRGNEQFF. In DNA form, the CDR3 reads TGTGCCAGCAGCAAGTTCAGGGGCAATGAGCAGTTCTTC.

This clonotype occurred a few times. In nucleotides, the CDR3 is TGCAGTGCCAGCTCCCCGGGACTAGCAGGCAAAAACATTCAGTACTTC. This translates into CSASSPGLAGKNIQYF. The chain links TRBV20-1 to TRBJ2-4; 9 bases agree with TRBD2. The germline V gene encodes CDR1 DFQATT and CDR2 SNEGSKA (reference sequence). The CDR3 totals 16 residues. V was pared by 6 bases and J by 3 bases, with 12 bases of the junction left unmatched.

About this clonotype: A read error is possible here, since a much larger clone lies one base away. The final CDR3 position lacks the conserved phenylalanine or tryptophan, pointing to a likely read error. The gene calls are TRBV6-2 or TRBV6-3 and TRBJ2-1, with D hard to call. The germline CDR1 and CDR2 sequences are MNHEY and SVGEGT. This CDR3 comprises 15 residues. Deletions cut 4 bases from V and 0 bases from J, with 10 bases between. The CDR3 sequence: CASSLGPPSYNEQFC. Written as DNA, the CDR3 is TGTGCCAGCAGTTTGGGTCCCCCCTCCTACAATGAGCAGTTCTGC.

The chain is built from TRBV20-1 and TRBJ2-3; D is perhaps TRBD2 (7 bases). Germline-derived CDR1 and CDR2 are DFQATT and SNEGSKA (reference sequence). V lost 1 base and J lost 6, with 23 bases in between. There are 17 residues in the CDR3. CDR3 amino acids: CSARGPGGLKYTDTQYF. The DNA of the CDR3 is TGCAGTGCTAGAGGACCGGGGGGCTTGAAATACACGGATACGCAGTATTTT.

The chain combines TRBV3-1 with TRBJ2-7; D is perhaps TRBD1 (6 bases). Germline CDR1 is LGHDT and CDR2 is YNNKEL (reference sequence). V lost 1 base and J 10 bases, leaving 11 bases between the germline ends. This CDR3 is 12 amino acids long. The CDR3 loop reads CASSQGSDRQYF. The CDR3 bases are TGTGCCAGCAGCCAAGGCTCGGACAGACAGTACTTC.

This clonotype turned up a few times. The chain links TRBV6-2 or TRBV6-3 to TRBJ2-5; 9 bases are a match to TRBD2. From germline, CDR1 is MNHEY and CDR2 SVGEGT. The CDR3 is 15 amino acids. J gave up 7 bases and V 7 bases, and 13 bases lay outside the gene matches. CDR3 DNA sequence: TGTGCCAGCACCGAGGGATTTAGCGGGGGTGCGACCCAGTACTTC. Protein sequence: CASTEGFSGGATQYF.

This chain links TRBV6-2 or TRBV6-3 with TRBJ2-6, with 8 bases that match TRBD1. V was clipped by 2 bases and J by 1 base; unmatched bases: 7. The CDR3 spans 18 residues. CDR1 is MNHEY, CDR2 SVGEGT, per germline. CDR3 sequence reads: CASSYRQGAESGANVLTF. DNA for the CDR3: TGTGCCAGCAGTTACCGTCAGGGGGCAGAATCTGGGGCCAACGTCCTGACTTTC.

This chain connects TRBV5-1 to TRBJ2-5, with TRBD1 as a possible D gene (6 bases). CDR1 and CDR2 (germline): SGHRS, YFSETQ. Trimming stripped 1 base from V and 0 bases from J, with 19 bases between. This CDR3 spans 18 amino acids. CDR3 DNA: TGCGCCAGCAGCTTGAGCGCAGGGGTTTCAATGTACCAAGAGACCCAGTACTTC. Translated: CASSLSAGVSMYQETQYF.

The CDR3 loop reads CASSYAGHYPFF. CDR3 coding DNA: TGTGCCAGCAGTTACGCGGGACATTATCCGTTCTTC. The V call is TRBV6-2 or TRBV6-3, the J call TRBJ2-1; D tentatively reads TRBD1 or TRBD2 (6 bases each). Per germline, CDR1 MNHEY and CDR2 SVGEGT. The CDR3 is 12 amino acids. V was shortened by 2 bases and J by 15 bases, with 14 bases between the two germline ends.

This chain uses TRBV2 with TRBJ2-3; D gene uncertain. Germline loops: CDR1 SNHLY, CDR2 FYNNEI. This CDR3 has 11 residues. Trimming pared 7 bases from V and 5 bases from J, leaving 7 bases between. CDR3 region: CASIQVDTQYF. The CDR3 bases are TGTGCCAGCATACAAGTAGATACGCAGTATTTT.

The chain couples TRBV20-1 to TRBJ2-7, with unresolved D. V dropped 0 bases and J dropped 3 bases, with 12 bases sitting between them. The CDR3 covers 14 residues. CDR1 DFQATT and CDR2 SNEGSKA come from the germline V gene (reference sequence). The CDR3 protein is CSARDKSGSYEQYF. The CDR3 DNA reads as TGCAGTGCTAGAGATAAATCCGGTAGCTACGAGCAGTACTTC.

This clonotype was seen only a few times. This may be a read error: a much more frequent sequence differs by one nucleotide. The rearrangement joins TRBV27 to TRBJ2-7, with D perhaps TRBD2 (5 bases). Trimming left V 4 bases short and J 3 bases short, with 10 bases between. The CDR3 loop spans 13 amino acids. Germline V gene lookup returns CDR1 MNHEY and CDR2 SMNVEV (reference sequence). The CDR3 DNA follows: TGTGCCAGCAGTTCTAGCCGGAGCTACGAGCAGTACTTC. Translating gives CASSSSRSYEQYF.

The chain couples TRBV9 to TRBJ2-1; 7 positions match TRBD2. The CDR3 sequence is 17 residues long. CDR1 and CDR2 (germline): SGDLS, YYNGEE. V lost 3 bases and J lost 0; bases outside the gene matches: 9. The CDR3 protein is CASSADALASSYNEQFF. In DNA form, the CDR3 reads TGTGCCAGCAGCGCCGACGCACTAGCGAGCTCCTACAATGAGCAGTTCTTC.

The chain joins TRBV7-2 to TRBJ2-1; D remains ambiguous. V was shortened by 3 bases and J by 10 bases, with 10 bases between the two germline ends. This CDR3 region has 12 residues. Germline CDR1 reads SGHTA; CDR2 reads FQGNSA. DNA of the CDR3: TGTGCCAGCAGCTTTTTGACGCGCGAGCAGTTCTTC. It encodes CASSFLTREQFF. The entire variable domain, with the rest obtained from reference TRBV7-2 and TRBJ2-1, is as follows: GAGVSQSPSNKVTEKGKDVELRCDPISGHTALYWYRQSLGQGLEFLIYFQGNSAPDKSGLPSDRFSAERTGGSVSTLTIQRTQQEDSAVYLCASSFLTREQFFGPGTRLTVL.

The V gene is TRBV5-1, the J gene TRBJ1-1, with a weak D call TRBD1 (6 bases). V was clipped by 2 bases and J by 5 bases, with 13 bases between them. The CDR3 loop spans 14 amino acids. Germline assignment: CDR1 SGHRS and CDR2 YFSETQ. The CDR3 DNA reads TGCGCCAGCAGCTTCACAGGGATAACGACTGAAGCTTTCTTT. Its protein is CASSFTGITTEAFF.

A note on this clonotype: One end of the junction fails to match germline, which may point to a read error. CDR3 in amino acids: CSVIQAPNTEAFF. CDR3 nucleotide sequence: TGTAGTGTTATACAGGCACCGAACACTGAAGCTTTCTTT. This chain joins TRBV20-1 and TRBJ1-1; TRBD1 is a possible D gene (5 bases). There are 13 residues in the CDR3. CDR1 is DFQATT, CDR2 SNEGSKA, per germline (reference sequence).

The V call is TRBV2, the J call TRBJ1-5; tentatively, D is TRBD1 (5 bases). The V gene lost 4 bases and the J gene lost 1 base, with 8 bases spanning the gap. CDR3 length: 14 amino acids. Per the germline V gene, CDR1 is SNHLY and CDR2 is FYNNEI. The CDR3 nucleotides are TGTGCCAGCAGTGGGGGGTCGAGCAATCAGCCCCAGCATTTT. Amino acid sequence: CASSGGSSNQPQHF.

This clonotype was observed a few times. The chain has TRBV7-6 and TRBJ2-5; D might be TRBD2 (6 bases). Per the germline V gene, CDR1 is SGHVS and CDR2 is FNYEAQ. This CDR3 is 16 amino acids long. Between the trimmed V and J ends, which lost 4 bases and 1 base, there was a span of 16 bases. CDR3: CASSSVEGFVQETQYF. The CDR3, as DNA: TGTGCCAGCAGCTCGGTGGAGGGCTTTGTCCAAGAGACCCAGTACTTC. The complete variable domain, with remaining parts taken from reference TRBV7-6 and TRBJ2-5, reads GAGVSQSPRYKVTKRGQDVALRCDPISGHVSLYWYRQALGQGPEFLTYFNYEAQQDKSGLPNDRFSAERPEGSISTLTIQRTEQRDSAMYRCASSSVEGFVQETQYFGPGTRLLVL.

The chain uses TRBV7-2 and TRBJ1-1, with D tentatively TRBD1 (6 bases). Germline CDR1 SGHTA, CDR2 FQGNSA. The CDR3 length is 16 residues. V shed 3 bases and J shed 1 base, with 15 bases lying between them. In DNA, the CDR3 is TGTGCCAGCAGCTTCTTCTCCGGGACACCGAACACTGAAGCTTTCTTT. Translated: CASSFFSGTPNTEAFF.